A single sample is the source of the 11 T cell receptor beta chains below, sequenced in a study of T cells in Graves' hyperthyroidism and ophthalmopathy. The CDR3 regions of TCR beta were amplified from RNA transcripts. The HTBI primer set was used in a first-round RT-PCR of the TCR CDR3. In TCRdb, the multiplex PCR reads were re-called with MiXCR into one record per CDR3 protein. The sample records some 600,000 distinct CDR3 sequences, approximately 14% being singletons. Sequencing used blood. The receptors were sampled from a woman in her 30s with Graves' hyperthyroidism that later progressed to Graves' ophthalmopathy.

This clonotype has more than one count but fewer than ten. The rearrangement links TRBV5-1 to TRBJ2-3; a possible D gene is TRBD1 (6 bases). Between the trimmed V and J ends, which lost 4 bases and 2 bases, there was a span of 14 bases. The CDR3 covers 15 residues. Germline V gene sequence: CDR1 SGHRS, CDR2 YFSETQ. The DNA of the CDR3 is TGCGCCAGCAGCACCGGACAGAGTGACACAGATACGCAGTATTTT. It translates to CASSTGQSDTDTQYF.

This clonotype was seen only a few times. The chain couples TRBV3-1 to TRBJ1-6; D gene ambiguous. This CDR3 spans 14 amino acids. V was clipped by 5 bases and J by 12 bases, with 17 bases between them. Germline CDR1 and CDR2: LGHDT and YNNKEL (reference sequence). CDR3 DNA: TGTGCCAGCAGCGTCGACGGGTCTTATTTACCCCTCCACTTT. Its protein is CASSVDGSYLPLHF.

With regard to this clonotype: A much more abundant neighbour one base away suggests this may be a read error. The chain uses TRBV20-1 and TRBJ2-5; D is possibly TRBD1 (6 bases). The CDR3 totals 12 residues. CDR1 is DFQATT, CDR2 SNEGSKA, per germline (reference sequence). CDR3 DNA sequence: TGCAGTGTCTTAGGGGGTGCTGAGACCCACTACTTC. This codes for CSVLGGAETHYF.

This clonotype was counted between two and nine times. A read error may be the cause here, since a much bigger clone is one base away. V and J are TRBV7-2 and TRBJ1-4, with 9 bases matching TRBD1. V was clipped by 4 bases and J by 4 bases; unmatched bases: 4. Germline CDR1 is SGHTA and CDR2 is FQGNSA. The CDR3 spans 15 residues. The CDR3: CASSSYRGHNEKLFF. The CDR3 DNA reads as TGTGCCAGCAGCTCATACAGGGGGCATAATGAAAAACTGTTTTTT.

This clonotype was recorded many times. The V gene is TRBV24-1, the J gene TRBJ1-5, with 11 bases fitting TRBD1. CDR3 length equals 13 residues. Germline-derived CDR1 and CDR2 are KGHDR and SFDVKD. The J segment lost 9 bases and the V segment lost 6 bases, leaving 3 bases of the junction unmatched. The CDR3 nucleotides read TGTGCCACCAGTTCAGGGACAGGGGGGCCCCAGCATTTT. This translates into CATSSGTGGPQHF.

Points on this clonotype: The junction and the germline gene differ at one end; a read error may be behind it. The chain has TRBV20-1 and TRBJ2-2, with 7 nucleotides matching TRBD1. Germline-derived CDR1 and CDR2 are DFQATT and SNEGSKA (reference sequence). This CDR3 contains 16 residues. CDR3 nucleotide sequence: TGCAGTACTAGAGATCCCGACAGGGCTAATTCCGGGGAGCTGTTTTTT. As protein: CSTRDPDRANSGELFF.

Many counts were recorded for this clonotype. The rearrangement joins TRBV3-1 to TRBJ1-5, with D tentatively TRBD1 (6 bases). V shed 1 base and J shed 9 bases, with 13 bases lying between them. Germline values: CDR1 LGHDT, CDR2 YNNKEL (reference sequence). This CDR3 spans 14 amino acids. CDR3 amino acids: CASSQGPGGRPQHF. The CDR3 DNA reads TGTGCCAGCAGCCAAGGACCCGGGGGGCGGCCCCAGCATTTT.

This clonotype was observed once. The CDR3 coding sequence is TGTGCCACCAGCAGAGAGTATGGCACAGATACGCAGTATTTT. This translates into CATSREYGTDTQYF. This chain joins TRBV15 and TRBJ2-3; the D is unclear. The length of the CDR3 is 14 residues. Germline V lookup: CDR1 LNHNV, CDR2 YYDKDF (reference sequence). Trimming pared 0 bases from V and 1 base from J, leaving 5 bases between. The full variable domain, with the rest looked up from reference TRBV15 and TRBJ2-3, is DAMVIQNPRYQVTQFGKPVTLSCSQTLNHNVMYWYQQKSSQAPKLLFHYYDKDFNNEADTPDNFQSRRPNTSFCFLDIRSPGLGDTAMYLCATSREYGTDTQYFGPGTRLTVL.

This clonotype was observed at least ten times. The genes are TRBV7-8 and TRBJ2-3, with D unresolved. The CDR3 is made up of 14 amino acids. Trimming took 4 bases from V and 0 from J, leaving 8 bases between them. The germline V gene has CDR1 SGHVS and CDR2 FQNEAQ. CDR3 in DNA: TGTGCCAGCAGCTCCTACGCTAGCACAGATACGCAGTATTTT. This codes for CASSSYASTDTQYF.

This clonotype was recorded at least ten times. The chain has TRBV7-2 and TRBJ2-7; TRBD1 matches at 8 bases. Trimming took 3 bases from V and 6 from J; bases not matched to a gene: 10. This CDR3 contains 15 residues. Germline V gene lookup returns CDR1 SGHTA and CDR2 FQGNSA. CDR3 in amino acids: CASSFGQGKSGEQYF. DNA of the CDR3: TGTGCCAGCAGCTTCGGACAGGGTAAATCTGGCGAGCAGTACTTC.

This clonotype was seen ten or more times. The chain is built from TRBV11-3 and TRBJ2-7, with TRBD2 as a possible D gene (6 bases). V lost 5 bases to trimming and J lost 5 bases, with 13 bases between them. The CDR3 has 13 amino acids. The germline CDR1 and CDR2 sequences are SGHNT and YENEEA. The CDR3 DNA reads as TGTGCCAGCAGCCCCCGCGGGGTTAACGAGCAGTACTTC. It encodes CASSPRGVNEQYF. Together with reference TRBV11-3 and TRBJ2-7, the CDR3 gives the full variable domain: EAGVVQSPRYKIIEKKQPVAFWCNPISGHNTLYWYLQNLGQGPELLIRYENEEAVDDSQLPKDRFSAERLKGVDSTLKIQPAELGDSAVYLCASSPRGVNEQYFGPGTRLTVT.